Below, 21 T cell receptor beta chains from the same sample are listed, as sequenced in a study of graft-versus-host responses after intestinal transplantation. Their cognate antigens are unknown. The data were produced by immunoSEQ multiplex PCR, yet TCRdb's version contains in-frame clones alone and is incomplete. The sample comprises about 41,000 clones, approximately 95% of which are singletons, and more than 0.45% rests with the top ten. The source material was unstimulated CD8+ T cells sorted from spleen or lymph node cells, sampled before transplant. Receptor source: a human donor who was the organ donor for an intestinal transplant.

This clone has only one observation. The J gene is TRBJ2-5, the V gene TRBV4-1; TRBD2 matches 14 bases. After removal of 4 bases from V and 5 bases from J, the junction contained 0 bases not matched to a gene. There are 14 residues in the CDR3. CDR1 and CDR2 from the germline V gene are MGHRA and YSYEKL. DNA for the CDR3: TGCGCCAGCAGCCGGACTAGCGGGGGGGAGACCCAGTACTTC. Encoded protein: CASSRTSGGETQYF.

The CDR3 bases are TGCGCCAGCAGCCGGATGGAACTTAGGTGGTACAATGAGCAGTTCTTC. The encoded protein is CASSRMELRWYNEQFF. This sequence joins TRBV5-1 and TRBJ2-1; D is uncertain. V dropped 4 bases and J dropped 4 bases, with 18 bases sitting between them. The CDR3 runs 16 residues. Looked up from germline, CDR1 is SGHRS and CDR2 is YFSETQ.

This sequence joins TRBV7-9 and TRBJ2-7, with a tentative D call TRBD1 (5 bases). CDR3 length equals 14 residues. V shed 5 bases and J shed 2 bases, with 13 bases lying between them. The germline gives CDR1 SEHNR, CDR2 FQNEAQ (reference sequence). This chain's CDR3 is CASSPMGRAYEQYF. In DNA form, the CDR3 reads TGTGCCAGCAGCCCCATGGGCAGGGCCTACGAGCAGTACTTC.

This clone showed up just once. V gene TRBV29-1 combines with J gene TRBJ2-7; either TRBD1 or TRBD2 may fit D (6 bases each). The V end lost 6 bases, the J end lost 3 bases, and 9 bases lay between the germline ends. The CDR3 has 11 amino acids. Germline values: CDR1 SQVTM, CDR2 ANQGSEA. CDR3 residues: CSVGGGYEQYF. Written as DNA, the CDR3 is TGCAGCGTAGGAGGGGGCTACGAGCAGTACTTC.

The chain links TRBV4-1 to TRBJ1-5; possible D gene TRBD1, 5 bases. The CDR3 extends over 15 amino acids. The germline V gene has CDR1 MGHRA and CDR2 YSYEKL. V was cut by 0 bases and J by 5 bases, with 11 bases left in between. CDR3 sequence (DNA): TGCGCCAGCAGCCAAGATTCCACAGGTTATCAGCCCCAGCATTTT. Protein: CASSQDSTGYQPQHF.

The genes are TRBV21-1 and TRBJ2-1; TRBD2 was called by the table and not checked on the DNA. TRBV21-1 is tagged as a pseudogene. The CDR3 runs to 13 residues. In DNA form, the CDR3 reads TGTGCCAGCAGCAAAGCCTTGTGCAATGAGCAGTTCTTC. It specifies CASSKALCNEQFF.

This CDR3 is CASSYLGAGGNNEQFF. CDR3 DNA: TGTGCCAGCAGCTACCTGGGGGCGGGGGGAAACAATGAGCAGTTCTTC. The rearrangement uses TRBV6-6 and TRBJ2-1; the match to TRBD2 covers 8 bases. Germline V CDR1 and CDR2: MNHNY, SVGAGI (reference sequence). With 6 bases clipped from V and 5 bases from J, the junction kept 12 bases outside the gene matches. The CDR3 totals 16 residues.

V and J are TRBV25-1 and TRBJ1-1; D gene ambiguous. The V end lost 2 bases, the J end lost 2 bases, and 0 bases lay between the germline ends. The germline CDR1 and CDR2 sequences are MGHDK and SYGVNS. There are 11 residues in the CDR3. The CDR3, as DNA: TGTGCCAGCAGTGAAAACACTGAAGCTTTCTTT. The encoded protein is CASSENTEAFF.

This chain links TRBV4-2 with TRBJ1-1; D ambiguous. V lost 1 base to trimming and J lost 0 bases, with 9 bases between them. CDR1 and CDR2 (germline): LGHNA, YNFKEQ. This CDR3 has 15 residues. The CDR3 spells CASSQAVSLNTEAFF. For the CDR3, the DNA is TGTGCCAGCAGCCAAGCCGTCTCTTTGAACACTGAAGCTTTCTTT.

V is TRBV4-2 and J is TRBJ1-2, with TRBD1 identical over 10 bases. From germline, CDR1 is LGHNA and CDR2 YNFKEQ. The CDR3 contains 21 residues. J gave up 0 bases and V 0 bases, and 16 bases lay outside the gene matches. The CDR3 bases are TGTGCCAGCAGCCAAGAAGCCGGGACAGGGGATTCTGGCGACGCTAACTATGGCTACACCTTC. It encodes CASSQEAGTGDSGDANYGYTF.

The V and J genes are TRBV5-1 and TRBJ1-1; TRBD1 might be the D (6 bases). V lost 4 bases and J lost 5, with 15 bases in between. The CDR3 is 14 residues long. The germline V gene has CDR1 SGHRS and CDR2 YFSETQ. DNA of the CDR3: TGCGCCAGCAGCAGCAGGGGAGGCGGTACTGAAGCTTTCTTT. This sequence encodes CASSSRGGGTEAFF.

The chain combines TRBV2 with TRBJ1-1; no reliable D call. CDR1 is SNHLY, CDR2 FYNNEI, per germline. Between the trimmed V and J ends, which lost 8 bases and 6 bases, there was a span of 16 bases. The length of the CDR3 is 13 residues. CDR3 coding DNA: TGTGCCAGCGGGGAGCAGTACATCGCTGAAGCTTTCTTT. As protein: CASGEQYIAEAFF.

The rearrangement links TRBV7-6 to TRBJ2-7; 10 bases align to TRBD1. CDR1 and CDR2 from the germline V gene are SGHVS and FNYEAQ. The ends lost 4 bases at V and 2 bases at J; junction bases unmatched: 2. The CDR3 spans 14 residues. The CDR3 sequence is CASSSGQGTYEQYF. The CDR3 DNA is TGTGCCAGCAGCTCGGGACAGGGGACCTACGAGCAGTACTTC.

The rearrangement links TRBV19 to TRBJ2-7; perhaps D is TRBD1 or TRBD2 (5 bases each). Germline CDR1 reads LNHDA; CDR2 reads SQIVND (reference sequence). Trimming stripped 2 bases from V and 0 bases from J, with 20 bases between. The CDR3 has 18 residues. The CDR3: CASSIILALGTASYEQYF. The CDR3 nucleotides read TGTGCCAGTAGTATAATTCTCGCGCTCGGGACGGCCTCCTACGAGCAGTACTTC.

The chain joins TRBV6-1 to TRBJ1-5; no clear D. Trimming took 5 bases from V and 0 from J, leaving 11 bases between them. This CDR3 comprises 15 residues. Germline loops: CDR1 MNHNS, CDR2 SASEGT. CDR3 nucleotide sequence: TGTGCCAGCAGTCGGACCGTCTATAGCAATCAGCCCCAGCATTTT. It yields the protein CASSRTVYSNQPQHF.

The V call is TRBV9, the J call TRBJ1-1; D is perhaps TRBD1 (5 bases). CDR1 and CDR2 (germline): SGDLS, YYNGEE. The CDR3 covers 14 residues. V was cut by 0 bases and J by 4 bases, with 10 bases left in between. The CDR3: CASSVEGRGTEAFF. DNA of the CDR3: TGTGCCAGCAGCGTAGAGGGACGTGGCACTGAAGCTTTCTTT.

This rearrangement joins TRBV6-1 to TRBJ2-7; 7 positions agree with TRBD1. The CDR3 extends over 15 amino acids. J was trimmed by 0 bases and V by 2 bases; bases with no gene match: 4. Germline values: CDR1 MNHNS, CDR2 SASEGT. The CDR3 DNA follows: TGTGCCAGCAGTGAAAGGACAGGCGACTCCTACGAGCAGTACTTC. The encoded protein is CASSERTGDSYEQYF.

V usage is TRBV7-2 and J usage is TRBJ1-2; D perhaps matches TRBD1 (6 bases). From germline, CDR1 is SGHTA and CDR2 FQGNSA. The CDR3 has 17 residues. V was pared by 5 bases and J by 0 bases, with 19 bases between. The CDR3 loop is CASSEQGSDLANYGYTF. CDR3 DNA: TGTGCCAGCAGCGAACAGGGCTCAGACCTCGCTAACTATGGCTACACCTTC. The whole variable domain, filled in from reference TRBV7-2 and TRBJ1-2, reads GAGVSQSPSNKVTEKGKDVELRCDPISGHTALYWYRQSLGQGLEFLIYFQGNSAPDKSGLPSDRFSAERTGGSVSTLTIQRTQQEDSAVYLCASSEQGSDLANYGYTFGSGTRLTVV.

The chain couples TRBV19 to TRBJ2-7; D is undetermined. The V and J ends lost 5 bases and 4 bases respectively, with 12 bases between them. Germline CDR1 and CDR2: LNHDA and SQIVND (reference sequence). The length of the CDR3 is 13 residues. DNA of the CDR3: TGTGCCAGTAGTTTCACGACGAGTTACGAGCAGTACTTC. Its protein product is CASSFTTSYEQYF.

In this sample, this clone turned up a few times. J is TRBJ2-2 and V is TRBV6-1, with no clear D. Trimming shortened V by 2 bases and J by 4 bases, and 11 bases separated the two germline ends. This CDR3 is built from 15 residues. CDR1 is MNHNS, CDR2 SASEGT, per germline. The CDR3 DNA reads TGTGCCAGCAGTGAAATTGAGGCCCCCACCGGGGAGCTGTTTTTT. Residues: CASSEIEAPTGELFF.

The V and J genes are TRBV5-3 and TRBJ2-3; 10 bases agree with TRBD2. TRBV5-3 is reported as an ORF; its role is uncertain. V dropped 2 bases and J dropped 5; count of bases not matched to a gene: 2. CDR3 length: 14 residues. The CDR3 region is CARSLAGGKDTQYF. Here the CDR3 DNA reads TGTGCCAGAAGCTTAGCGGGGGGGAAAGATACGCAGTATTTT.